The 3 T cell receptor beta chains reported below all come from one sample, sequenced in a study of cytomegalovirus exposure and HLA in healthy donors. In the PCR, 60 Vbeta and 13 Jbeta primers were used. This table comes from immunoSEQ multiplex PCR, and its TCRdb copy is limited to in-frame clones, with some not included. The table records about 150,000 clones, approximately 80% of them present only once. The sequenced sample was PBMCs. These receptors originate from a woman between 35 and 50 years old in good health and CMV-seropositive.

The chain is built from TRBV15 and TRBJ2-3; D may be TRBD2 (6 bases). The CDR3 has 17 residues. V was pared by 5 bases and J by 4 bases, with 22 bases between. CDR1 is LNHNV and CDR2 is YYDKDF in the germline V gene (reference sequence). The CDR3 is CATSPMSAGPGPDTQYF. In DNA, the CDR3 is TGTGCCACCAGCCCAATGTCGGCGGGACCAGGGCCAGATACGCAGTATTTT.

This sequence joins TRBV28 and TRBJ1-5; 7 bases map to TRBD1. This CDR3 has 16 amino acids. CDR1 is MDHEN and CDR2 is SYDVKM in the germline V gene. V was pared by 5 bases and J by 2 bases, with 9 bases of the junction left unmatched. CDR3 sequence: CASSRRYRGGNQPQHF. CDR3 bases: TGTGCCAGCAGTCGGAGGTACAGGGGTGGCAATCAGCCCCAGCATTTT.

A few counts support this clone. The V and J genes are TRBV28 and TRBJ2-7, with 7 nucleotides matching TRBD2. With 7 bases clipped from V and 0 bases from J, the junction kept 3 bases outside the gene matches. Germline values: CDR1 MDHEN, CDR2 SYDVKM. The CDR3 contains 13 residues. CDR3 bases: TGTGCCAGCATGGCGGGAGCCTCCTACGAGCAGTACTTC. It specifies CASMAGASYEQYF.